One and the same sample provided the 18 T cell receptor beta chains below, sequenced in a study of molecular identifiers for immune sequencing clone quantification. Each CDR3 protein is one row after TCRdb ran MiXCR on the PCR reads. Of 60,000 to 80,000 distinct CDR3 sequences detected, 15% to 20% appear once; the ten largest clones hold about 1.4%. The sample was naive CD8+ T cells from blood, with Jurkat cell RNA spiked in. Described subset: FACS-sorted CD8+CD4-CCR7+CD45RA+ naive T cells. The receptors come from a human donor in good health. Some libraries in this study had Jurkat cell RNA spiked in.

This clonotype appeared many times. The V gene is TRBV20-1, the J gene TRBJ2-7, with a possible D match to TRBD1 (6 bases). V was cut by 1 base and J by 1 base, with 8 bases left in between. CDR3 size: 13 residues. CDR1 DFQATT and CDR2 SNEGSKA come from the germline V gene (reference sequence). In nucleotides, the CDR3 is TGCAGTGCTAGAGGAGGACAGTCCTACGAGCAGTACTTC. Translation gives CSARGGQSYEQYF.

V usage is TRBV6-5 and J usage is TRBJ2-2; 7 bases fit TRBD1. The CDR3 is 15 residues long. Trimming at V came to 10 bases and at J to 5 bases, leaving 13 bases not matched to a gene. CDR1 and CDR2 (germline): MNHEY, SVGAGI. Here the CDR3 reads CANSRRDRITGELFF. The CDR3 DNA follows: TGTGCCAATTCCCGCCGGGACAGAATTACCGGGGAGCTGTTTTTT.

This clonotype was counted at least ten times. V is TRBV12-3 or TRBV12-4 and J is TRBJ2-1; 8 bases fit TRBD2. V was pared by 4 bases and J by 10 bases, with 6 bases of the junction left unmatched. CDR3 length: 13 residues. CDR3 loop: CASSSEGLVEQFF. CDR3 coding DNA: TGTGCCAGCAGTTCCGAGGGACTAGTAGAGCAGTTCTTC.

This clonotype was picked up many times. The chain is built from TRBV7-8 and TRBJ2-5; 9 nucleotides line up with TRBD2. The CDR3 covers 21 residues. Germline V gene lookup returns CDR1 SGHVS and CDR2 FQNEAQ. V was pared by 0 bases and J by 0 bases, with 17 bases of the junction left unmatched. CDR3 sequence: CASSLADRSRSGRPYQETQYF. Here the CDR3 DNA reads TGTGCCAGCAGCTTAGCGGACAGATCCCGAAGCGGGAGGCCGTACCAAGAGACCCAGTACTTC.

This clonotype was detected ten times or more. This rearrangement joins TRBV30 to TRBJ2-7; possibly TRBD2 for D (6 bases). CDR1 is GTSNPN, CDR2 SVGIG, per germline (reference sequence). CDR3 length: 15 residues. The V gene lost 2 bases and the J gene lost 5 bases, with 19 bases spanning the gap. The CDR3 bases are TGTGCCTGGAGTCCCCCGGGACTGAACGGGGACGAGCAGTACTTC. Protein sequence: CAWSPPGLNGDEQYF. Filled out from reference TRBV30 and TRBJ2-7, the complete variable domain reads SQTIHQWPATLVQPVGSPLSLECTVEGTSNPNLYWYRQAAGRGLQLLFYSVGIGQISSEVPQNLSASRPQDRQFILSSKKLLLSDSGFYLCAWSPPGLNGDEQYFGPGTRLTVT.

J is TRBJ1-3 and V is TRBV29-1, with a weak D call TRBD1 (5 bases). CDR1 is SQVTM and CDR2 is ANQGSEA in the germline V gene. Trimming left V 0 bases short and J 0 bases short, with 6 bases between. This CDR3 contains 14 residues. The CDR3 coding sequence is TGCAGCGTTGAAGATACAGGCTCTGGAAACACCATATATTTT. Its translation: CSVEDTGSGNTIYF.

As for this clonotype: A read error may explain this, as a much larger clone is one base away. The V call is TRBV7-9, the J call TRBJ1-1; D is undetermined. The CDR3 loop spans 15 amino acids. CDR1 and CDR2 (germline): SEHNR, FQNEAQ (reference sequence). The CDR3 DNA reads as TGTGCCAGCAGCTTAGTAGAGGGTCTACCAGGTGAAGCTCTCTTT. It yields the protein CASSLVEGLPGEALF.

This clonotype was recorded many times. The chain links TRBV5-1 to TRBJ1-1, with D hard to call. V dropped 1 base and J dropped 0 bases, with 13 bases sitting between them. The CDR3 loop spans 16 amino acids. Germline CDR1 and CDR2: SGHRS and YFSETQ. CDR3 DNA: TGCGCCAGCAGCTTGTATCCCGGACGGATGAACACTGAAGCTTTCTTT. Translating gives CASSLYPGRMNTEAFF.

Comment on this clonotype: A much larger clone lies a single base off, so this may be a read error. The V and J genes are TRBV25-1 and TRBJ2-7; D is unclear. The CDR3 has 11 residues. V was clipped by 3 bases and J by 6 bases, with 6 bases between them. Germline V gene data show CDR1 as MGHDK and CDR2 as SYGVNS. The CDR3 DNA reads TGTGCCAGCAGTGATTGTTCCGAGCAGTACTTC. Translation: CASSDCSEQYF.

A single count supports this clonotype. CDR3 DNA: TGTGCCAGTAGTCTGGGGGCCGGAATCTATGGCTACACCTTC. Its protein is CASSLGAGIYGYTF. This chain joins TRBV19 and TRBJ1-2; a possible D gene is TRBD1 (6 bases). The V gene lost 5 bases and the J gene lost 4 bases, with 14 bases spanning the gap. Germline V lookup: CDR1 LNHDA, CDR2 SQIVND (reference sequence). This CDR3 has 14 amino acids.

The chain carries TRBV12-3 or TRBV12-4 and TRBJ1-4; D perhaps matches TRBD1 (6 bases). The CDR3 is made up of 14 amino acids. Trimming pared 6 bases from V and 5 bases from J, leaving 13 bases between. The CDR3 loop is CASSLGGMNEKLFF. The CDR3, as DNA: TGTGCCAGCAGCCTAGGGGGAATGAATGAAAAACTGTTTTTT.

As to this clonotype: This sequence may be a read error, since a much larger clone differs from it by one base. The chain carries TRBV7-9 and TRBJ1-2; weak D call: TRBD1 (6 bases). The CDR3 runs to 16 residues. Germline V CDR1 and CDR2: SEHNR, FQNEAQ (reference sequence). CDR3 DNA sequence: TGTGCCAGCAGCTCCGCCAAGGGGGGGCAGCCCTATCGCTACACCTTC. Its protein is CASSSAKGGQPYRYTF.

As to this clonotype: A much larger clone lies a single base off, so this may be a read error. CDR3 loop: CASSSTGPTRGTQYF. In DNA, the CDR3 is TGTGCCAGCAGCTCGACAGGCCCTACGAGAGGGACCCAGTACTTC. V is TRBV11-2 and J is TRBJ2-5; perhaps TRBD1 as D (6 bases). V lost 4 bases, J lost 7 bases, and 19 bases lay in between. The CDR3 consists of 15 residues. Germline-derived CDR1 and CDR2 are SGHAT and FQNNGV.

This chain uses TRBV29-1 with TRBJ2-1; 7 nucleotides match TRBD1. V lost 6 bases, J lost 2 bases, and 7 bases stayed unmatched. The CDR3 sequence is 14 residues long. CDR1 is SQVTM and CDR2 is ANQGSEA in the germline V gene. In DNA, the CDR3 is TGCAGCGTAAGGTTAGGGACAGCCTACAATGAGCAGTTCTTC. Its translation is CSVRLGTAYNEQFF.

This clonotype has ten or more counts. The V call is TRBV20-1, the J call TRBJ1-1; D gene ambiguous. V shed 0 bases and J shed 3 bases, with 5 bases lying between them. The CDR3 has 12 amino acids. Germline assignment: CDR1 DFQATT and CDR2 SNEGSKA (reference sequence). CDR3 nucleotides: TGCAGTGCTAGAGATACGGACACTGAAGCTTTCTTT. Translation: CSARDTDTEAFF.

In this sample, this clonotype turned up many times. The CDR3 loop reads CASSLSHPYQPQHF. The CDR3 coding sequence is TGTGCCAGCAGTCTTAGCCACCCCTATCAGCCCCAGCATTTT. This rearrangement joins TRBV11-2 to TRBJ1-5, with unresolved D. V was clipped by 6 bases and J by 5 bases, with 14 bases between them. Germline CDR1 and CDR2: SGHAT and FQNNGV. The CDR3 contains 14 residues.

The chain has TRBV30 and TRBJ2-1, with D hard to call. Germline V gives CDR1 GTSNPN, CDR2 SVGIG (reference sequence). The CDR3 has 13 residues. Trimming removed 7 bases from V and 4 bases from J, with 14 bases in between. The DNA of the CDR3 is TGTGCCTCCGTTGAGTCCCATTACAATGAGCAGTTCTTC. Translation: CASVESHYNEQFF.

In this sample, this clonotype turned up many times. The CDR3 does not close with the conserved phenylalanine or tryptophan, likely indicating a read error. Because the CDR3's place on the DNA is in doubt, the DNA is left out and the CDR3 is given as listed by TCRdb. The rearrangement joins TRBV6-2 or TRBV6-3 to TRBJ2-5; TRBD1 is the table's D call, not checked against the DNA. The CDR3 length is 14 residues, termini included. Germline V gene sequence: CDR1 MNHEY, CDR2 SVGEGT. The chain's CDR3 is CASSRDGRAQDVTV.